This T cell receptor beta chain was identified in a study of spatial heterogeneity in lung cancer. Looking at the study overall: The study sequenced follow-up PBMC samples when they were available, at a median of around 2 years after resection.

Findings and caveats of the study: Ubiquitous expanded tumor TCRs showed up in blood more at resection than follow-up.

Worth noting for this clonotype: Antigen unknown.

Time point described: blood at routine non-recurrence follow-up after resection. Material for sequencing was whole RNA from tumor, nontumor lung or frozen PBMC, left unsorted. In the library, each TCR cDNA molecule bore its own unique molecular identifier. Via MiXCR, TCRdb re-called the 5' RACE reads, giving one row per CDR3 protein. The data contain roughly 71,000 distinct CDR3 sequences, 8% to 9.5% of them singletons. Germline V gene lookup returns CDR1 SGDLS and CDR2 YYNGEE. The CDR3 has 19 amino acids. V shed 4 bases, J shed 3 bases, and the junction held 14 bases outside the gene matches. The chain carries TRBV9 and TRBJ2-1; 12 bases are a match to TRBD2. The sample here was PBMCs, taken at follow-up. The clonotype was recovered from a female donor with early-stage non-small cell lung cancer. CDR3 sequence reads: CASSPRGLAGPIYYNEQFF. The CDR3 DNA follows: TGTGCCAGCAGCCCTAGAGGACTAGCGGGACCTATATACTACAATGAGCAGTTCTTC.